The 9 T cell receptor beta chains reported below all come from one sample, sequenced in a study of OX40 agonist ivuxolimab in advanced cancers. TCRdb's copy holds only in-frame clones and misses some; the assay was immunoSEQ multiplex PCR. The sample lists 90,000 or so clones, around 90% occurring once. The starting material was CD4+ or CD8+ T cells sorted from blood, obtained in a trial of the OX40 agonist ivuxolimab. These receptors all come from an adult with an advanced solid tumor such as melanoma, head and neck, liver or kidney cancer.

This clone occurred once. The V and J genes are TRBV5-1 and TRBJ2-5, with D possibly matching TRBD2 (5 bases). The CDR3 consists of 15 residues. The germline V gene encodes CDR1 SGHRS and CDR2 YFSETQ. The V gene lost 4 bases and the J gene lost 1 base, with 14 bases spanning the gap. The CDR3 coding sequence is TGCGCCAGCAGCCCCGGGGTAGCCCGCCAAGAGACCCAGTACTTC. Translating gives CASSPGVARQETQYF.

The chain uses TRBV2 and TRBJ2-4, with 11 bases that match TRBD2. The CDR3 has 15 amino acids. J was trimmed by 1 base and V by 9 bases; bases with no gene match: 5. Looked up from germline, CDR1 is SNHLY and CDR2 is FYNNEI. As DNA, the CDR3 is TGTGCCAGTAGCGGGAGGGCCTCTGCCAAAAACATTCAGTACTTC. Its translation is CASSGRASAKNIQYF.

This clone was found once. One junction end disagrees with the germline gene, perhaps due to a read error. The chain combines TRBV11-2 with TRBJ2-5; 8 nucleotides align to TRBD2. The CDR3 extends over 13 amino acids. Germline lookup yields CDR1 SGHAT and CDR2 FQNNGV. CDR3 coding DNA: TGTGCCAGCAGCTTAGATCGGGTAGCGGGACAACACTTC. This translates into CASSLDRVAGQHF.

The V gene is TRBV6-6, the J gene TRBJ2-1, with no clear D. Germline assignment: CDR1 MNHNY and CDR2 SVGAGI (reference sequence). With 6 bases removed from V and 7 bases from J, the gap between germline ends came to 13 bases. The CDR3 consists of 13 residues. This CDR3 reads CASRLTISNEQFF. As DNA, the CDR3 is TGTGCCAGCAGACTAACTATCTCAAATGAGCAGTTCTTC.

The chain joins TRBV12-5 to TRBJ2-5; 10 positions agree with TRBD2. The CDR3 is 19 amino acids. V lost 0 bases, J lost 4 bases, and 14 bases stayed unmatched. Germline loops: CDR1 LGHNT, CDR2 FRNRAP. As DNA, the CDR3 is TGTGCTAGTGGTTTGGTACTACGGACCACCAGCGGGAGGGTAGAGACCCAGTACTTC. Protein sequence: CASGLVLRTTSGRVETQYF.

This chain connects TRBV5-1 to TRBJ2-1, with 8 bases matching TRBD2. The CDR3 is 16 residues long. Looked up from germline, CDR1 is SGHRS and CDR2 is YFSETQ. V lost 4 bases and J lost 5; bases outside the gene matches: 11. Written as DNA, the CDR3 is TGCGCCAGCAGCCCTAGCGGGCCCACAATCGACAATGAGCAGTTCTTC. Its protein is CASSPSGPTIDNEQFF.

Worth noting for this clone: The same CDR3 is also encoded by other DNA sequences in this sample. V gene TRBV5-6 combines with J gene TRBJ2-7; no firm D call. From germline, CDR1 is SGHDT and CDR2 YYEEEE. V dropped 2 bases and J dropped 0 bases, with 0 bases sitting between them. The CDR3 totals 11 residues. CDR3 nucleotide sequence: TGTGCCAGCAGCTTCTCCTACGAGCAGTACTTC. It codes for CASSFSYEQYF.

This rearrangement joins TRBV10-2 to TRBJ2-2; the D gene is possibly TRBD2 (5 bases). V lost 6 bases and J 0 bases, leaving 8 bases between the germline ends. CDR1 and CDR2 (germline): WSHSY, SAAADI. The CDR3 loop spans 14 amino acids. The CDR3 DNA follows: TGCGCCAGCAGCCTACTAGCGAACACCGGGGAGCTGTTTTTT. Amino acids: CASSLLANTGELFF.

This clone has a handful of counts. V is TRBV19 and J is TRBJ1-3; 7 bases line up with TRBD1. The CDR3 is 14 residues long. Trimming took 5 bases from V and 2 from J; bases not matched to a gene: 3. The germline CDR1 and CDR2 sequences are LNHDA and SQIVND (reference sequence). The CDR3 nucleotides read TGTGCCAGTAGTCCCCAGGGGGCTGGAAACACCATATATTTT. Amino acids: CASSPQGAGNTIYF.